The clone carrying this T cell receptor beta chain was seen many times. Antigen: not known. CDR1 and CDR2 from the germline V gene are MNHEY and SMNVEV (reference sequence). V was cut by 2 bases and J by 15 bases, with 20 bases left in between. The CDR3 length is 14 residues. The iRepertoire nested amplicon-rescue multiplex PCR amplified TCR alpha and beta CDR3s from RNA. Tissue mRNA or PBMC total RNA, roughly 85-450 ng, went into one-step reverse transcription and amplification. Via MiXCR, TCRdb re-called the multiplex PCR reads, giving one row per CDR3 protein. Among 100,000 to 150,000 distinct CDR3 sequences listed, roughly 25% were seen once. This sample is part of a study of glioma-infiltrating T cells. Study-level results: Very few CDR3 sequences were shared between tissue and blood. Non-neoplastic patients had below-expected tissue-blood divergence, while all gliomas exceeded expectation.

The sequenced sample was glioma tissue, nonneoplastic brain tissue, or PBMCs (not recorded which). This receptor was taken from a human donor with low-grade glioma or glioblastoma, undergoing nonglioma brain surgery, or in good health (not recorded which). J is TRBJ2-1 and V is TRBV27; TRBD1 or TRBD2 may be the D gene (5 bases each). The CDR3, as DNA: TGTGCCAGCAGTTTAGGAGGACCGACAGTTACGCGGTTCTTC. Its protein is CASSLGGPTVTRFF.